In this sample, the clone carrying this TCR beta chain turned up many times. Its target is not known. There are 13 residues in the CDR3. V was cut by 0 bases and J by 7 bases, with 9 bases left in between. CDR1 is SGHVS, CDR2 FNYEAQ, per germline. It was with 60 Vbeta and 13 Jbeta primers that the PCR ran. Generated by immunoSEQ multiplex PCR, the TCRdb table keeps only in-frame clones and is missing some. The repertoire has hundreds of thousands of clones, 80% to 90% of them found once; the top ten carry around 0.23%. The data stem from a study of cytomegalovirus exposure and HLA in healthy donors. Study results and caveats: An ancestry cluster, one associated with Asian ancestry, reportedly showed fewer N-insertions than the 666-donor mean in a later analysis.

The V and J genes are TRBV7-6 and TRBJ1-1; D unresolved. The sequencing sample was made of PBMCs. The sequence was collected from a girl aged 2 to 10 in good health and CMV-seronegative. The CDR3 sequence: CASSLAPGNEAFF. In nucleotides, the CDR3 is TGTGCCAGCAGCTTAGCCCCCGGGAATGAAGCTTTCTTT. The whole variable domain, remainder taken from reference TRBV7-6 and TRBJ1-1, is GAGVSQSPRYKVTKRGQDVALRCDPISGHVSLYWYRQALGQGPEFLTYFNYEAQQDKSGLPNDRFSAERPEGSISTLTIQRTEQRDSAMYRCASSLAPGNEAFFGQGTRLTVV.